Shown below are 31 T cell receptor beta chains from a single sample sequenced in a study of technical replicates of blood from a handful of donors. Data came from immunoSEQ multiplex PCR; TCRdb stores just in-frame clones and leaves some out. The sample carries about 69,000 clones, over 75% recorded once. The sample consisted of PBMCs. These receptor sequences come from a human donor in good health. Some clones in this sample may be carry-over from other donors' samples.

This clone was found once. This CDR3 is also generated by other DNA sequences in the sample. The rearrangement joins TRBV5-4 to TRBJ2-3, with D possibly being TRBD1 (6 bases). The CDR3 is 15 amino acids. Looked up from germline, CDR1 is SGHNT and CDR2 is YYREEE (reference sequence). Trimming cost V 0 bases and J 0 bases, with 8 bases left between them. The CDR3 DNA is TGTGCCAGCAGCTTGGGACAGGCAAGCACAGATACGCAGTATTTT. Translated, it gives CASSLGQASTDTQYF.

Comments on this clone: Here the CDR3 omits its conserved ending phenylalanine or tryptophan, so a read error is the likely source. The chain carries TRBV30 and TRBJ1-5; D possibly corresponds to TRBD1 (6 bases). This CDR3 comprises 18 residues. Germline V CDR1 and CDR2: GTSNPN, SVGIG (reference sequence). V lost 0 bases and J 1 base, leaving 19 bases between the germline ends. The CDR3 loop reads CAWSVRDKVIKSNQPQHS. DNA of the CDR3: TGTGCCTGGAGTGTTAGGGACAAGGTGATAAAGAGCAATCAGCCCCAGCATTCT.

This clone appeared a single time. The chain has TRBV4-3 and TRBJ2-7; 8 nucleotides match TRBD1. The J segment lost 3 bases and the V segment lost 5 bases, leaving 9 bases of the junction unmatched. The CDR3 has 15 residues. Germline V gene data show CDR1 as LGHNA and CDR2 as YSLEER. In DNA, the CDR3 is TGCGCCAGCAGCGAAGGACAGGGTGAAATCTACGAGCAGTACTTC. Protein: CASSEGQGEIYEQYF.

CDR3 sequence reads: CASSSNPPGKGTEAFF. Here the CDR3 DNA reads TGTGCCAGCAGCTCCAATCCCCCAGGGAAAGGCACTGAAGCTTTCTTT. This chain links TRBV11-2 with TRBJ1-1, with D possibly TRBD1 on 5 matching bases. Germline-derived CDR1 and CDR2 are SGHAT and FQNNGV. The CDR3 consists of 16 residues. Deletions cut 4 bases from V and 4 bases from J, with 19 bases between.

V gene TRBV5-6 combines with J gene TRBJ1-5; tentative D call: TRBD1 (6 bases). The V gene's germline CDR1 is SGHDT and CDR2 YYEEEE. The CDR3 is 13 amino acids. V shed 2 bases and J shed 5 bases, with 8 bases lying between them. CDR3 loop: CASSLNRDQPQHF. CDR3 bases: TGTGCCAGCAGCTTAAACAGGGATCAGCCCCAGCATTTT.

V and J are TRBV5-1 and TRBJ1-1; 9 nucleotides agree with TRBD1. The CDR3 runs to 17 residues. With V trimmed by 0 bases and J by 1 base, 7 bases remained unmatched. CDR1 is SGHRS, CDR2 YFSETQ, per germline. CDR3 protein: CASSLGLSGQGNTEAFF. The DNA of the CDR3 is TGCGCCAGCAGCTTGGGTCTTTCGGGACAGGGGAACACTGAAGCTTTCTTT.

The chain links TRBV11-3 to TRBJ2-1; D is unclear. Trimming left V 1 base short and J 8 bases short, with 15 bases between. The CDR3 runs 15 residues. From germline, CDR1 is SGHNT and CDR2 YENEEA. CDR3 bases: TGTGCCAGCAGCTTAGGAGTGACCGGGTTAGATGAGCAGTTCTTC. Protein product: CASSLGVTGLDEQFF.

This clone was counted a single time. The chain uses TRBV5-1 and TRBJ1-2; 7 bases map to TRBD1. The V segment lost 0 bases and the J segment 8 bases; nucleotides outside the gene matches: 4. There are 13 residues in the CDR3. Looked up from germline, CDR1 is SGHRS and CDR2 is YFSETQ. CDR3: CASSLEQGIGYTF. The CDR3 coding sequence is TGCGCCAGCAGCTTGGAACAGGGGATAGGCTACACCTTC.

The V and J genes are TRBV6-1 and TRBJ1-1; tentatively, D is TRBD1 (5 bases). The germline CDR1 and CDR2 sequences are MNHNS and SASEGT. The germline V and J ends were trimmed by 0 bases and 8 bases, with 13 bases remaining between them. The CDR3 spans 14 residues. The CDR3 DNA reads TGTGCCAGCAGTGAAGCGCCTAAGGGGTCAGAAGCTTTCTTT. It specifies CASSEAPKGSEAFF.

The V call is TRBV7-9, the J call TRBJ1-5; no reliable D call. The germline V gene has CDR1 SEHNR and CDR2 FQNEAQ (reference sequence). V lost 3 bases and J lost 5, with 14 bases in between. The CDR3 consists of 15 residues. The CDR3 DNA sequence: TGTGCCAGCAGCTTCTCCGGGAAAAAAGATCAGCCCCAGCATTTT. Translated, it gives CASSFSGKKDQPQHF.

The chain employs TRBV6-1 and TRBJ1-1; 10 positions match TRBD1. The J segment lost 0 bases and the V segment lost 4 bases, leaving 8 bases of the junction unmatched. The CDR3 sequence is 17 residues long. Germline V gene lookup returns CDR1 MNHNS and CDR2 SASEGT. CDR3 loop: CASSGVGTGAMNTEAFF. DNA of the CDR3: TGTGCCAGCAGTGGCGTAGGGACAGGGGCAATGAACACTGAAGCTTTCTTT.

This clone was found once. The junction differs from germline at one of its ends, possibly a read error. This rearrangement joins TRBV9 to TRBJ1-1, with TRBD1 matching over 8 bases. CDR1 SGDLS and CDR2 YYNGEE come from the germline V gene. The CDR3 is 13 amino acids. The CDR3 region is CASPPGRGPFRIF. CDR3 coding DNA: TGTGCCAGCCCCCCGGGCAGGGGGCCTTTTCGGATCTTT.

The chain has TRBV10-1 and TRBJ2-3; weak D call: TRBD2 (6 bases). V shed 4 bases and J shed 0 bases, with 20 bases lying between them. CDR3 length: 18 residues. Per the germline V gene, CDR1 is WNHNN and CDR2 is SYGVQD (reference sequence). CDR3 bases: TGCGCCAGCAGTGGGGGCGGTGTGGCGGGACCTAGCACAGATACGCAGTATTTT. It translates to CASSGGGVAGPSTDTQYF.

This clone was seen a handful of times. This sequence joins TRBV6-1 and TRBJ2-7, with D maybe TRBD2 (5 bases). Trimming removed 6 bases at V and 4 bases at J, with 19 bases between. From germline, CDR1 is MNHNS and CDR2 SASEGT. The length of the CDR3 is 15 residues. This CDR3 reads CASRVGAGGFYEQYF. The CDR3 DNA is TGTGCCAGCAGGGTGGGAGCAGGAGGATTTTACGAGCAGTACTTC.

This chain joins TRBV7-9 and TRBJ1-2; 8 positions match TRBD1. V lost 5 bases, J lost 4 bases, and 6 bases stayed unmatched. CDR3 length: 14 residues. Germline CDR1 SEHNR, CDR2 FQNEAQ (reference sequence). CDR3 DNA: TGTGCCAGCAGCGGAGGACAGGGCGGCTATGGCTACACCTTC. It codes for CASSGGQGGYGYTF.

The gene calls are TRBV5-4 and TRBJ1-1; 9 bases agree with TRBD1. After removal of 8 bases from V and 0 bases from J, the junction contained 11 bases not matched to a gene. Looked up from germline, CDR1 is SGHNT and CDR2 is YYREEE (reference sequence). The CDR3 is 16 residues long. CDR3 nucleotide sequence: TGTGCCAGTCGGGGACAGGGCCCCCCCATGAACACTGAAGCTTTCTTT. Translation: CASRGQGPPMNTEAFF.

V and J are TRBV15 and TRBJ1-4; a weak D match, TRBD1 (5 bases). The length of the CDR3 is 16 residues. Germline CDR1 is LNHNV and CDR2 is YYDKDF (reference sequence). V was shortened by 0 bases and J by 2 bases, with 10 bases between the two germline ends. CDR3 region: CATSREAGWTNEKLFF. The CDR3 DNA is TGTGCCACCAGCAGAGAGGCAGGGTGGACTAATGAAAAACTGTTTTTT.

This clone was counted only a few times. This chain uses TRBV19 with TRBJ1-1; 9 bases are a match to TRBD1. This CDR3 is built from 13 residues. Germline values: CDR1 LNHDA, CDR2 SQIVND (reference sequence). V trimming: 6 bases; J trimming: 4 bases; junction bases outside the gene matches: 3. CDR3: CASRTGGSTEAFF. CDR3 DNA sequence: TGTGCCAGTAGGACAGGGGGAAGCACTGAAGCTTTCTTT.

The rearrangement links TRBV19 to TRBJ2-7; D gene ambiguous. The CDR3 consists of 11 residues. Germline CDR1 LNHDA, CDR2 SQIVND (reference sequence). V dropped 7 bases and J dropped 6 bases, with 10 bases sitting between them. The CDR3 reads CASIGGSEQYF. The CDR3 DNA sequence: TGTGCCAGTATCGGCGGATCCGAGCAGTACTTC. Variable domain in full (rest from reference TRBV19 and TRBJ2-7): DGGITQSPKYLFRKEGQNVTLSCEQNLNHDAMYWYRQDPGQGLRLIYYSQIVNDFQKGDIAEGYSVSREKKESFPLTVTSAQKNPTAFYLCASIGGSEQYFGPGTRLTVT.

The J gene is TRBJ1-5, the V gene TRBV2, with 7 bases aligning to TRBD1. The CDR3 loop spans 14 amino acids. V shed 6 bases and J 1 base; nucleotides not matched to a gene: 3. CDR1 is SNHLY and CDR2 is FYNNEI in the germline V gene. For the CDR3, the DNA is TGTGCCAGCAGGGGGACAGCGAGCAATCAGCCCCAGCATTTT. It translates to CASRGTASNQPQHF.

In DNA, the CDR3 is TGTGCCAGCAGCGGAAGGGGCTCGAAAGAGACCCAGTACTTC. This translates into CASSGRGSKETQYF. The rearrangement joins TRBV7-8 to TRBJ2-5; TRBD1 might be the D (5 bases). Trimming cost V 5 bases and J 3 bases, with 13 bases left between them. The CDR3 consists of 14 residues. Looked up from germline, CDR1 is SGHVS and CDR2 is FQNEAQ.

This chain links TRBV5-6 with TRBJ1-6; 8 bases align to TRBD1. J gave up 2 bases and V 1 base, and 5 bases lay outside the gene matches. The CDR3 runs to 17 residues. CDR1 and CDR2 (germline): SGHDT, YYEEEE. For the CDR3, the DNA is TGTGCCAGCAGCTTGAGGCAGGGGGCAGCCTATAATTCACCCCTCCACTTT. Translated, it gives CASSLRQGAAYNSPLHF.

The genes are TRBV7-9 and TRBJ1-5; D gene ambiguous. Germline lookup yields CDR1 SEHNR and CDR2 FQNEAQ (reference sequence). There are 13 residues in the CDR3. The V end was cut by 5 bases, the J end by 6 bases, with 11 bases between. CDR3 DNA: TGTGCCAGCAGCCCTGGGCTCGGTCAGCCCCAGCATTTT. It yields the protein CASSPGLGQPQHF.

CDR3 region: CASSLRGSYEQYF. CDR3 sequence (DNA): TGTGCCAGCAGCTTGAGGGGCTCCTACGAGCAGTACTTC. The genes are TRBV5-6 and TRBJ2-7, with D possibly being TRBD1 (5 bases). CDR3 length: 13 amino acids. Germline V gene lookup returns CDR1 SGHDT and CDR2 YYEEEE. Trimming removed 1 base at V and 0 bases at J, with 5 bases between.

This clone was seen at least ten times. The CDR3 loop is CASSLVWGLGEKLFF. The CDR3 DNA is TGCGCCAGCAGCTTAGTTTGGGGGCTGGGTGAAAAACTGTTTTTT. V gene TRBV5-1 combines with J gene TRBJ1-4; weak D call: TRBD1 (6 bases). This CDR3 contains 15 residues. Trimming took off 2 bases at V and 7 bases at J, with 15 bases between the two ends. The germline V gene encodes CDR1 SGHRS and CDR2 YFSETQ.

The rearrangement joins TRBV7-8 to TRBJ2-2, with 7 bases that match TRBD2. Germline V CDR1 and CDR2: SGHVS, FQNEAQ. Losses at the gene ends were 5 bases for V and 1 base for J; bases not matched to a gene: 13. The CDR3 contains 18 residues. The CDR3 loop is CASSPWVGGEGNTGELFF. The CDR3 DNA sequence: TGTGCCAGCAGCCCCTGGGTGGGAGGGGAAGGGAACACCGGGGAGCTGTTTTTT. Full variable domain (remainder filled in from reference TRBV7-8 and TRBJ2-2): GAGVSQSPRYKVAKRGQDVALRCDPISGHVSLFWYQQALGQGPEFLTYFQNEAQLDKSGLPSDRFFAERPEGSVSTLKIQRTQQEDSAVYLCASSPWVGGEGNTGELFFGEGSRLTVL.

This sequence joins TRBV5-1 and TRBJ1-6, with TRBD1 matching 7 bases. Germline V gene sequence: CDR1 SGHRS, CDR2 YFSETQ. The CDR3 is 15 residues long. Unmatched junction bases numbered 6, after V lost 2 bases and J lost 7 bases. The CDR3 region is CASSFRQGDNSPLHF. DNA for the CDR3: TGCGCCAGCAGCTTCCGACAGGGAGACAATTCACCCCTCCACTTT. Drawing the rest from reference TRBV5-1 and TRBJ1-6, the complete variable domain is KAGVTQTPRYLIKTRGQQVTLSCSPISGHRSVSWYQQTPGQGLQFLFEYFSETQRNKGNFPGRFSGRQFSNSRSEMNVSTLELGDSALYLCASSFRQGDNSPLHFGNGTRLTVT.

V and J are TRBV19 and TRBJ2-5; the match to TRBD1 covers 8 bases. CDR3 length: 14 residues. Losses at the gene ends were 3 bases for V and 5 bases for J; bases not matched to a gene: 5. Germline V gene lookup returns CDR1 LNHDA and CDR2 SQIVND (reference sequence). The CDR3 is CASSMQGAIETQYF. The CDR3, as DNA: TGTGCCAGTAGTATGCAGGGGGCAATTGAGACCCAGTACTTC.

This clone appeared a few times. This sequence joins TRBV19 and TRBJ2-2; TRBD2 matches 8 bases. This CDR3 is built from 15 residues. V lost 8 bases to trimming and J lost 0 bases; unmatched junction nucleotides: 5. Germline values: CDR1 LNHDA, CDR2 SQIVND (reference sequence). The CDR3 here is CASRGGWSNTGELFF. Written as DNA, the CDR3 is TGTGCCAGTCGGGGGGGATGGTCGAACACCGGGGAGCTGTTTTTT.

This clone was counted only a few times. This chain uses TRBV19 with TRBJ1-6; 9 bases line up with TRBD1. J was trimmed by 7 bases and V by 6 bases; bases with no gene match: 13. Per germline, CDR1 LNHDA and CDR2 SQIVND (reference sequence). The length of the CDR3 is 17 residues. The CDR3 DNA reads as TGTGCCAGTAGCCCGTCCCCCGCCGGGACAGGGAATTCACCCCTCCACTTT. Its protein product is CASSPSPAGTGNSPLHF.

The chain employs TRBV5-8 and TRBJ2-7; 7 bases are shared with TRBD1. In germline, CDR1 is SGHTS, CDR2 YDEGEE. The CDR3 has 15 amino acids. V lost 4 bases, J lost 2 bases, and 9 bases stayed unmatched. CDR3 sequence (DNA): TGTGCCAGCAGCACCGGGGACAGATCGACCTACGAGCAGTACTTC. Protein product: CASSTGDRSTYEQYF. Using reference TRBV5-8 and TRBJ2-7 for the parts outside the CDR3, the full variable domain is EAGVTQSPTHLIKTRGQQATLRCSPISGHTSVYWYQQALGLGLQFLLWYDEGEERNRGNFPPRFSGRQFPNYSSELNVNALELEDSALYLCASSTGDRSTYEQYFGPGTRLTVT.